The 22 T cell receptor beta chains given below trace back to one sample, sequenced in a study of radiation and T cells in renal cell carcinoma (dated by TCRdb to about 2020). The sample's time point label is to be understood as: blood 4 weeks post-SBRT, at nephrectomy. The treatment or condition label on this specimen signifies: 15 Gy SBRT to primary tumor, nephrectomy 4 weeks later. Library preparation used the immunoSEQ multiplex PCR assay. What TCRdb holds here is the immuneACCESS table cut down to in-frame rearrangements. Part of the clones is not present; checked against another copy, under half of the missing clones reflect an unresolved V gene, and the others are unexplained. In this sample the table shows fewer than 85,000 clones, roughly nine tenths of which occur a single time. The ten largest clones capture roughly 6% of the sample. The input for sequencing was blood, taken from a patient whose treatment included radiotherapy and nephrectomy. The receptors derive from a woman aged 70-85 years with renal cell carcinoma.

The J gene is TRBJ2-2, the V gene TRBV6-5; D unclear. The CDR3 spans 16 residues. Looked up from germline, CDR1 is MNHEY and CDR2 is SVGAGI. V lost 2 bases, J lost 2 bases, and 12 bases lay in between. The CDR3 region has the DNA TGTGCCAGCAGTTACGACACGGGCGCAAACACCGGGGAGCTGTTTTTT. This encodes CASSYDTGANTGELFF.

This chain uses TRBV28 with TRBJ2-5; D is uncertain. V lost 6 bases, J lost 5 bases, and 10 bases lay in between. The CDR3 has 12 amino acids. From germline, CDR1 is MDHEN and CDR2 SYDVKM. Written as DNA, the CDR3 is TGTGCCAGCAGCTCATCCCCGGAGACCCAGTACTTC. Translation gives CASSSSPETQYF. Complete variable domain (other parts from reference TRBV28 and TRBJ2-5): DVKVTQSSRYLVKRTGEKVFLECVQDMDHENMFWYRQDPGLGLRLIYFSYDVKMKEKGDIPEGYSVSREKKERFSLILESASTNQTSMYLCASSSSPETQYFGPGTRLLVL.

The genes are TRBV10-2 and TRBJ1-5, with D possibly matching TRBD1 (6 bases). Germline CDR1 reads WSHSY; CDR2 reads SAAADI. The CDR3 totals 14 residues. Trimming shortened V by 5 bases and J by 4 bases, and 12 bases separated the two germline ends. CDR3 in DNA: TGCGCCAGCAGTTTGGGGGGCTGGAATCAGCCCCAGCATTTT. This codes for CASSLGGWNQPQHF.

The genes are TRBV6-1 and TRBJ1-3; D gene unclear. CDR3 length: 14 residues. Germline V gene data show CDR1 as MNHNS and CDR2 as SASEGT. V shed 5 bases and J shed 0 bases, with 8 bases lying between them. DNA of the CDR3: TGTGCCAGCAGTTCGGGAGGCTCTGGAAACACCATATATTTT. It translates to CASSSGGSGNTIYF.

This clone occurred a few times. The chain uses TRBV28 and TRBJ2-3; D gene unclear. CDR3 size: 13 residues. Trimming cost V 7 bases and J 2 bases, with 10 bases left between them. Germline V gene sequence: CDR1 MDHEN, CDR2 SYDVKM. CDR3 region: CASTRAFTDTQYF. In nucleotides, the CDR3 is TGTGCCAGCACCCGGGCCTTCACAGATACGCAGTATTTT.

This chain connects TRBV6-6 to TRBJ2-3, with 9 bases aligning to TRBD2. Losses at the gene ends were 5 bases for V and 3 bases for J; bases not matched to a gene: 6. Per the germline V gene, CDR1 is MNHNY and CDR2 is SVGAGI (reference sequence). CDR3 length: 15 amino acids. In DNA, the CDR3 is TGTGCCAGCAGTATAACGGGACTAGCAACAGATACGCAGTATTTT. Protein: CASSITGLATDTQYF.

This sequence joins TRBV19 and TRBJ1-2; D is perhaps TRBD1 (5 bases). The CDR3 is made up of 13 amino acids. V dropped 6 bases and J dropped 8 bases, with 16 bases sitting between them. The germline V gene encodes CDR1 LNHDA and CDR2 SQIVND (reference sequence). The CDR3 protein is CASRAQATDGYTF. DNA of the CDR3: TGTGCCAGTAGAGCACAGGCGACGGACGGCTACACCTTC.

The chain carries TRBV9 and TRBJ2-5; 9 bases fit TRBD2. The germline CDR1 and CDR2 sequences are SGDLS and YYNGEE. The CDR3 contains 16 residues. V shed 4 bases and J 5 bases; nucleotides not matched to a gene: 12. DNA of the CDR3: TGTGCCAGCAGCCTAGGGACTAGCCTGGGGGGGGAGACCCAGTACTTC. Protein: CASSLGTSLGGETQYF. Supplemented by reference TRBV9 and TRBJ2-5, the full variable domain reads DSGVTQTPKHLITATGQRVTLRCSPRSGDLSVYWYQQSLDQGLQFLIQYYNGEERAKGNILERFSAQQFPDLHSELNLSSLELGDSALYFCASSLGTSLGGETQYFGPGTRLLVL.

The gene calls are TRBV27 and TRBJ1-5; D is perhaps TRBD1 (5 bases). The ends were cut back, 5 bases at V and 7 bases at J, with 15 bases in the middle. Germline values: CDR1 MNHEY, CDR2 SMNVEV (reference sequence). The CDR3 is made up of 14 amino acids. The CDR3 is CASSPLGPGQPQHF. DNA for the CDR3: TGTGCCAGCAGTCCCCTGGGACCGGGGCAGCCCCAGCATTTT.

The rearrangement uses TRBV2 and TRBJ2-2, with D perhaps matching TRBD1 (5 bases). The CDR3 runs to 16 residues. CDR1 is SNHLY and CDR2 is FYNNEI in the germline V gene. V was shortened by 7 bases and J by 6 bases, with 21 bases between the two germline ends. This CDR3 reads CASTDQGAINAGELFF. The CDR3 DNA is TGTGCCAGCACCGACCAGGGCGCGATAAATGCCGGGGAGCTGTTTTTT.

The chain combines TRBV6-5 with TRBJ2-7, with D possibly being TRBD2 (6 bases). With 7 bases removed from V and 2 bases from J, the gap between germline ends came to 12 bases. Germline lookup yields CDR1 MNHEY and CDR2 SVGAGI. The CDR3 is made up of 13 amino acids. This CDR3 is CASTPAGTYEQYF. CDR3 sequence (DNA): TGTGCCAGCACCCCGGCGGGGACCTACGAGCAGTACTTC.

This chain links TRBV5-1 with TRBJ2-2; D is perhaps TRBD2 (6 bases). The V gene lost 4 bases and the J gene lost 2 bases, with 15 bases spanning the gap. Germline V lookup: CDR1 SGHRS, CDR2 YFSETQ. This CDR3 has 16 residues. The CDR3 is CASSPEAGPNTGELFF. As DNA, the CDR3 is TGCGCCAGCAGCCCGGAGGCGGGACCCAACACCGGGGAGCTGTTTTTT.

The chain uses TRBV2 and TRBJ2-6, with a weak D call TRBD1 (6 bases). Per the germline V gene, CDR1 is SNHLY and CDR2 is FYNNEI. This CDR3 contains 17 residues. Trimming removed 7 bases at V and 0 bases at J, with 16 bases between. CDR3 DNA: TGTGCCAGCATTGGCAGGGGAATCAACTCTGGGGCCAACGTCCTGACTTTC. It codes for CASIGRGINSGANVLTF.

This chain uses TRBV30 with TRBJ1-2, with D perhaps matching TRBD1 (5 bases). The length of the CDR3 is 15 residues. Germline V lookup: CDR1 GTSNPN, CDR2 SVGIG (reference sequence). Trimming shortened V by 0 bases and J by 1 base, and 12 bases separated the two germline ends. As DNA, the CDR3 is TGTGCCTGGAGTGTACGAGCAGGGTTTAACTATGGCTACACCTTC. It is translated as CAWSVRAGFNYGYTF.

The chain recombines TRBV19 with TRBJ1-6; TRBD1 is a possible D gene (5 bases). V lost 0 bases, J lost 10 bases, and 7 bases lay in between. The CDR3 runs to 13 residues. Per the germline V gene, CDR1 is LNHDA and CDR2 is SQIVND (reference sequence). The CDR3 DNA is TGTGCCAGTAGTATAGAGGGGGAGTCACCCCTCCACTTT. Residues: CASSIEGESPLHF.

This chain uses TRBV6-6 with TRBJ1-1; D possibly corresponds to TRBD1 (5 bases). Germline assignment: CDR1 MNHNY and CDR2 SVGAGI (reference sequence). CDR3 length: 12 residues. Between the trimmed V and J ends, which lost 6 bases and 2 bases, there was a span of 7 bases. The DNA for the CDR3 is TGTGCCAGCAGGGGGGGAAACACTGAAGCTTTCTTT. It encodes CASRGGNTEAFF.

The chain couples TRBV2 to TRBJ1-2; 9 bases fit TRBD1. This CDR3 is 14 amino acids long. CDR1 is SNHLY, CDR2 FYNNEI, per germline. Trimming cost V 5 bases and J 7 bases; bases outside gene matches: 8. The CDR3: CASSTQGAGGGYTF. CDR3 nucleotides: TGTGCCAGCAGTACACAGGGGGCAGGCGGTGGCTACACCTTC.

The V and J genes are TRBV7-9 and TRBJ2-7; tentative D call: TRBD1 (5 bases). This CDR3 contains 15 residues. In germline, CDR1 is SEHNR, CDR2 FQNEAQ (reference sequence). V dropped 0 bases and J dropped 3 bases, with 12 bases sitting between them. DNA of the CDR3: TGTGCCAGCAGCTTAGCGGGGCAGGGTAACTACGAGCAGTACTTC. This sequence encodes CASSLAGQGNYEQYF.

V is TRBV5-1 and J is TRBJ2-2; possibly TRBD1 for D (6 bases). The CDR3 has 17 residues. V lost 3 bases to trimming and J lost 7 bases, with 22 bases between them. Germline values: CDR1 SGHRS, CDR2 YFSETQ. The CDR3 sequence is CASSYKVGRGDNGELFF. The CDR3 nucleotides read TGCGCCAGCAGCTACAAGGTGGGCAGGGGAGATAACGGGGAGCTGTTTTTT.

V usage is TRBV19 and J usage is TRBJ2-5, with a possible D match to TRBD1 (6 bases). V gave up 6 bases and J gave up 5 bases, with 19 bases separating them. In germline, CDR1 is LNHDA, CDR2 SQIVND (reference sequence). The CDR3 has 15 residues. The CDR3 DNA follows: TGTGCCAGTAGCGGGGCGATCAGGGGCTGGGAGACCCAGTACTTC. It is translated as CASSGAIRGWETQYF.

CDR3 DNA: TGTGCCATCAGTGGGGACTACAGCACAGATACGCAGTATTTT. Protein sequence: CAISGDYSTDTQYF. This chain uses TRBV10-3 with TRBJ2-3; 7 bases map to TRBD2. The V and J ends lost 4 bases and 0 bases, in that order; junction bases with no gene match: 1. The CDR3 loop spans 14 amino acids. Germline CDR1 reads ENHRY; CDR2 reads SYGVKD.

The V call is TRBV7-3, the J call TRBJ2-7; D is unresolved. V shed 2 bases and J shed 6 bases, with 11 bases lying between them. The CDR3 totals 13 residues. Germline values: CDR1 SGHTA, CDR2 FQGTGA. The CDR3 nucleotides are TGTGCCAGCAGCTTAGTCGCTGGCGGCGAGCAGTACTTC. It encodes CASSLVAGGEQYF.